The next 26 T cell receptor beta chains were all read from a single sample in a study of CD8 T cells in ankylosing spondylitis. Each CDR3 protein gets one entry after TCRdb re-called the 5' RACE reads with MiXCR. The sample yields 250,000 to 350,000 distinct CDR3 sequences, roughly 20% seen once. Sequencing used blood, either unsorted or a sorted T cell fraction (not recorded which). All receptors derive from a male donor with ankylosing spondylitis or in good health (not recorded which).

The chain employs TRBV28 and TRBJ2-7, with a tentative D call TRBD1 (6 bases). This CDR3 region has 13 residues. The V end lost 1 base, the J end lost 6 bases, and 10 bases lay between the germline ends. Germline V gene data show CDR1 as MDHEN and CDR2 as SYDVKM. The DNA of the CDR3 is TGTGCCAGCAGTTTATTTGGCAGGGGCGAGCAGTACGTC. It codes for CASSLFGRGEQYV.

The genes are TRBV6-6 and TRBJ2-5, with D unclear. Per germline, CDR1 MNHNY and CDR2 SVGAGI (reference sequence). The CDR3 contains 13 residues. The V gene lost 4 bases and the J gene lost 3 bases, with 9 bases spanning the gap. The CDR3 nucleotides read TGTGCCAGCAGTTCCCGGCCGGAAGAGACCCAGTACTTC. It translates to CASSSRPEETQYF.

The chain joins TRBV5-8 to TRBJ2-2, with 9 positions matching TRBD1. This CDR3 spans 17 amino acids. Germline V gene data show CDR1 as SGHTS and CDR2 as YDEGEE. Trimming at V came to 4 bases and at J to 4 bases, leaving 11 bases not matched to a gene. CDR3 DNA: TGTGCCAGCAGCCCGCATCGGGACAGGGAAGTCACCGGGGAGCTGTTTTTT. Translation gives CASSPHRDREVTGELFF.

This clonotype was seen a handful of times. This chain connects TRBV29-1 to TRBJ2-2; 13 positions match TRBD2. CDR3 length equals 15 residues. The V gene's germline CDR1 is SQVTM and CDR2 ANQGSEA. Unmatched junction bases numbered 7, after V lost 5 bases and J lost 7 bases. The CDR3 nucleotides read TGCAGCGTTTCCGGGACTAGCGGGAATGTCGGGGAGCTGTTTTTT. Translation: CSVSGTSGNVGELFF.

This clonotype showed up just a few times. The chain carries TRBV5-1 and TRBJ2-2; D possibly matches TRBD1 or TRBD2 (5 bases each). Germline V gives CDR1 SGHRS, CDR2 YFSETQ. Between the trimmed V and J ends, which lost 4 bases and 0 bases, there was a span of 10 bases. This CDR3 has 15 residues. This chain's CDR3 is CASSTRDANTGELFF. As DNA, the CDR3 is TGCGCCAGCAGCACCCGGGACGCGAACACCGGGGAGCTGTTTTTT.

This clonotype was seen a handful of times. This chain connects TRBV5-1 to TRBJ2-3; TRBD1 or TRBD2 may be the D gene (5 bases each). Germline V gene lookup returns CDR1 SGHRS and CDR2 YFSETQ. V was pared by 4 bases and J by 4 bases, with 19 bases between. The CDR3 is made up of 16 amino acids. The CDR3 DNA is TGCGCCAGCAGCGACTCGGGGCTCCCCGCGGCAGATACGCAGTATTTT. It codes for CASSDSGLPAADTQYF.

This clonotype was found a few times. This chain links TRBV5-1 with TRBJ2-1; D possibly corresponds to TRBD1 (6 bases). The CDR3 extends over 14 amino acids. V was cut by 1 base and J by 7 bases, with 12 bases left in between. CDR1 is SGHRS and CDR2 is YFSETQ in the germline V gene. The CDR3 protein is CASSLIQGWNEQFF. For the CDR3, the DNA is TGCGCCAGCAGCTTGATACAGGGTTGGAATGAGCAGTTCTTC. The full variable domain, in which reference TRBV5-1 and TRBJ2-1 provide the parts outside the CDR3, is KAGVTQTPRYLIKTRGQQVTLSCSPISGHRSVSWYQQTPGQGLQFLFEYFSETQRNKGNFPGRFSGRQFSNSRSEMNVSTLELGDSALYLCASSLIQGWNEQFFGPGTRLTVL.

The chain uses TRBV18 and TRBJ2-3, with TRBD2 matching over 9 bases. From germline, CDR1 is KGHSH and CDR2 LQKENI. V was pared by 5 bases and J by 2 bases, with 11 bases of the junction left unmatched. This CDR3 region has 17 residues. The CDR3 sequence: CASSKRLAEQPTDTQYF. DNA for the CDR3: TGTGCCAGCTCAAAACGACTAGCGGAACAACCCACAGATACGCAGTATTTT. The variable domain in full, completed from reference TRBV18 and TRBJ2-3, reads NAGVMQNPRHLVRRRGQEARLRCSPMKGHSHVYWYRQLPEEGLKFMVYLQKENIIDESGMPKERFSAEFPKEGPSILRIQQVVRGDSAAYFCASSKRLAEQPTDTQYFGPGTRLTVL.

CDR3 bases: TGTGCCAGCAGTGAATGGGAGGGGGCGAGTTACAATGAGCAGTTCTTC. Protein: CASSEWEGASYNEQFF. J is TRBJ2-1 and V is TRBV6-1; D could derive from TRBD1 or TRBD2 (7 bases each). Per germline, CDR1 MNHNS and CDR2 SASEGT. Deletions cut 2 bases from V and 4 bases from J, with 15 bases between. This CDR3 has 16 amino acids.

The genes are TRBV6-1 and TRBJ2-5, with D maybe TRBD2 (5 bases). The length of the CDR3 is 13 residues. With 6 bases removed from V and 4 bases from J, the gap between germline ends came to 12 bases. Per the germline V gene, CDR1 is MNHNS and CDR2 is SASEGT. The CDR3 reads CASRRRGSETQYF. For the CDR3, the DNA is TGTGCCAGCAGACGACGGGGATCAGAGACCCAGTACTTC.

In this sample, this clonotype turned up many times. V is TRBV5-1 and J is TRBJ2-7; D is unresolved. This CDR3 spans 13 amino acids. Germline CDR1 and CDR2: SGHRS and YFSETQ. V was shortened by 1 base and J by 5 bases, with 10 bases between the two germline ends. CDR3 sequence reads: CASSLNGAHEQYV. CDR3 nucleotides: TGCGCCAGCAGCTTGAATGGAGCCCACGAGCAGTACGTC.

Concerning this clonotype itself: Sequence at one end of the junction differs from germline and may be a read error. The chain joins TRBV20-1 to TRBJ2-5, with 9 bases that match TRBD2. The germline gives CDR1 DFQATT, CDR2 SNEGSKA (reference sequence). CDR3 length equals 13 residues. The CDR3 DNA reads TGCAGTGCCAGAGGGACTAGCATAGAGACCCAGTACTTC. Protein sequence: CSARGTSIETQYF.

This clonotype was counted only a few times. The gene calls are TRBV10-3 and TRBJ2-5; TRBD1 agrees at 7 bases. The germline CDR1 and CDR2 sequences are ENHRY and SYGVKD. The CDR3 runs to 16 residues. J lost 2 bases, V lost 3 bases, and 9 bases had no gene match. CDR3 sequence: CAISDRDRVGQETQYF. The CDR3 DNA is TGTGCCATCAGTGACCGAGACAGGGTTGGGCAAGAGACCCAGTACTTC.

This clonotype appeared a few times. The chain has TRBV28 and TRBJ1-1, with D uncertain. The V end lost 2 bases, the J end lost 6 bases, and 4 bases lay between the germline ends. The CDR3 is 11 residues long. CDR1 is MDHEN and CDR2 is SYDVKM in the germline V gene. This CDR3 reads CASSLEAEAFF. The CDR3 DNA follows: TGTGCCAGCAGTTTAGAAGCTGAAGCTTTCTTT. Full variable domain (remainder filled in from reference TRBV28 and TRBJ1-1): DVKVTQSSRYLVKRTGEKVFLECVQDMDHENMFWYRQDPGLGLRLIYFSYDVKMKEKGDIPEGYSVSREKKERFSLILESASTNQTSMYLCASSLEAEAFFGQGTRLTVV.

This clonotype has a count of ten or more. The CDR3 protein is CSFPTSSETQYF. Written as DNA, the CDR3 is TGCAGCTTCCCGACTAGCTCGGAGACCCAGTACTTC. The rearrangement uses TRBV29-1 and TRBJ2-5, with 7 bases lining up with TRBD2. Germline CDR1 SQVTM, CDR2 ANQGSEA. The J segment lost 5 bases and the V segment lost 8 bases, leaving 8 bases of the junction unmatched. The CDR3 is made up of 12 amino acids.

This clonotype came up a few times. The chain employs TRBV5-1 and TRBJ2-3; D is unclear. Germline V gene data show CDR1 as SGHRS and CDR2 as YFSETQ. This CDR3 is 14 amino acids long. The ends were cut back, 4 bases at V and 2 bases at J, with 11 bases in the middle. The CDR3 coding sequence is TGCGCCAGCAGCACCGGCACAACCACAGATACGCAGTATTTT. Translated, it gives CASSTGTTTDTQYF.

The chain has TRBV25-1 and TRBJ2-1; D is unresolved. Trimming removed 3 bases at V and 4 bases at J, with 7 bases between. CDR1 is MGHDK, CDR2 SYGVNS, per germline. The CDR3 length is 13 residues. Here the CDR3 DNA reads TGTGCCAGCAGTGAGTACAGATACAATGAGCAGTTCTTC. Its protein product is CASSEYRYNEQFF. Combining the CDR3 with reference TRBV25-1 and TRBJ2-1 gives the whole variable domain EADIYQTPRYLVIGTGKKITLECSQTMGHDKMYWYQQDPGMELHLIHYSYGVNSTEKGDLSSESTVSRIRTEHFPLTLESARPSHTSQYLCASSEYRYNEQFFGPGTRLTVL.

This clonotype has ten or more counts. The genes are TRBV5-1 and TRBJ2-1; tentative D call: TRBD2 (5 bases). V was trimmed by 0 bases and J by 7 bases, leaving 11 bases between them. The CDR3 is 14 amino acids. CDR1 and CDR2 from the germline V gene are SGHRS and YFSETQ. The CDR3 reads CASSLGAGRNEQFF. CDR3 DNA sequence: TGCGCCAGCAGCTTGGGGGCGGGCCGGAATGAGCAGTTCTTC.

This clonotype was seen more than once but under ten times. The V and J genes are TRBV11-2 and TRBJ2-7, with D tentatively TRBD1 or TRBD2 (5 bases each). Germline lookup yields CDR1 SGHAT and CDR2 FQNNGV. CDR3 size: 14 residues. V was clipped by 5 bases and J by 4 bases, with 15 bases between them. The CDR3 nucleotides read TGTGCCAGCAGCCCCCTGGTGAGGGGTTACGAGCAGTACGTC. Amino acid sequence: CASSPLVRGYEQYV.

This clonotype has ten or more counts. The chain employs TRBV10-1 and TRBJ2-2; D is ambiguous. V was trimmed by 2 bases and J by 1 base, leaving 2 bases between them. CDR1 is WNHNN, CDR2 SYGVQD, per germline (reference sequence). This CDR3 comprises 13 residues. Here the CDR3 reads CASSERNTGELFF. In DNA, the CDR3 is TGCGCCAGCAGTGAGCGGAACACCGGGGAGCTGTTTTTT.

This chain connects TRBV6-6 to TRBJ2-5; no firm D call. The CDR3 has 13 residues. V shed 8 bases and J shed 2 bases, with 12 bases lying between them. Germline V lookup: CDR1 MNHNY, CDR2 SVGAGI (reference sequence). The CDR3 coding sequence is TGTGCCAGCCTGCCACAGTCGCAAGAGACCCAGTACTTC. Protein product: CASLPQSQETQYF.

This clonotype was seen more than once but under ten times. The chain links TRBV12-3 or TRBV12-4 to TRBJ1-2; maybe TRBD1 (6 bases). This CDR3 region has 16 residues. V was trimmed by 3 bases and J by 0 bases, leaving 14 bases between them. The CDR3 bases are TGTGCCAGCAGTTTTCGCGGGACATCCGCTAACTATGGCTACACCTTC. Protein sequence: CASSFRGTSANYGYTF.

The gene calls are TRBV5-1 and TRBJ1-1; TRBD1 agrees at 8 bases. This CDR3 contains 15 residues. J was trimmed by 0 bases and V by 4 bases; bases with no gene match: 5. Germline V gene lookup returns CDR1 SGHRS and CDR2 YFSETQ. CDR3 nucleotides: TGCGCCAGCAGCGCGACAGGGGATTTGAACACTGAAGCTTTCTTT. This codes for CASSATGDLNTEAFF.

The rearrangement uses TRBV20-1 and TRBJ2-4; the match to TRBD1 covers 9 bases. Looked up from germline, CDR1 is DFQATT and CDR2 is SNEGSKA (reference sequence). The CDR3 consists of 17 residues. After removal of 0 bases from V and 8 bases from J, the junction contained 14 bases not matched to a gene. In DNA form, the CDR3 reads TGCAGTGCTAGAGAAATGGGACAGGGCTATAACCAAGACATTCAGTACTTC. This gives the protein CSAREMGQGYNQDIQYF.

This clonotype was seen only a few times. The chain recombines TRBV11-2 with TRBJ2-1; D is unresolved. The CDR3 length is 14 residues. CDR1 SGHAT and CDR2 FQNNGV come from the germline V gene. V lost 4 bases and J 6 bases, leaving 13 bases between the germline ends. CDR3 in amino acids: CASSYLTDPNEQFF. The CDR3 DNA reads TGTGCCAGCAGCTACCTCACGGACCCCAATGAGCAGTTCTTC.

This chain connects TRBV6-5 to TRBJ1-3; D possibly corresponds to TRBD1 (6 bases). Germline V gene data show CDR1 as MNHEY and CDR2 as SVGAGI. The CDR3 has 15 residues. The V end was cut by 2 bases, the J end by 4 bases, with 12 bases between. CDR3 in DNA: TGTGCCAGCAGTTACAGTCGGGGGCTCGGAAACACCATATATTTT. Protein product: CASSYSRGLGNTIYF.